The 18 T cell receptor beta chains below come from one sample, sequenced in a study of identical twins. TCRdb reanalysed the 5' RACE reads using MiXCR and keeps one entry per CDR3 protein. The sample comprises about 890,000 distinct CDR3 sequences, approximately 13% of which are singletons, and around 1.6% rests with the top ten. These records were also assigned to another study, of yellow fever vaccine responses in identical twins.

The sequencing input was PBMCs. Every receptor here comes from a woman aged 18-30 years in good health.

The chain is built from TRBV6-2 or TRBV6-3 and TRBJ2-5; D is unresolved. Trimming took 7 bases from V and 0 from J, leaving 15 bases between them. This CDR3 spans 15 amino acids. The germline gives CDR1 MNHEY, CDR2 SVGEGT. The DNA for the CDR3 is TGTGCCAGCACCCTTGGGATGGGGTACCAAGAGACCCAGTACTTC. Translating it yields CASTLGMGYQETQYF.

The chain is built from TRBV9 and TRBJ2-5, with TRBD2 matching over 7 bases. CDR3 length equals 14 residues. CDR1 SGDLS and CDR2 YYNGEE come from the germline V gene. V shed 4 bases, J shed 5 bases, and the junction held 8 bases outside the gene matches. Here the CDR3 DNA reads TGTGCCAGCAGCCCATGGGGGGGATCTGAGACCCAGTACTTC. It translates to CASSPWGGSETQYF.

This clonotype was recorded at least ten times. The chain couples TRBV12-3 or TRBV12-4 to TRBJ2-1; D not certain. V was shortened by 6 bases and J by 10 bases, with 19 bases between the two germline ends. The CDR3 consists of 14 residues. CDR3 in amino acids: CASSLRRNNDEQFF. The CDR3 coding sequence is TGTGCCAGCAGCTTACGTCGCAACAATGACGAGCAGTTCTTC.

V and J are TRBV29-1 and TRBJ2-7, with a tentative D call TRBD2 (6 bases). The CDR3 is 13 amino acids. V was shortened by 7 bases and J by 4 bases, with 17 bases between the two germline ends. Germline V lookup: CDR1 SQVTM, CDR2 ANQGSEA. CDR3 sequence reads: CSGGSGLTYEQYF. The CDR3 bases are TGCAGCGGGGGATCGGGACTCACTTACGAGCAGTACTTC.

The chain is built from TRBV10-3 and TRBJ2-7; D is perhaps TRBD1 (5 bases). The length of the CDR3 is 15 residues. V lost 6 bases and J lost 3, with 18 bases in between. Germline V lookup: CDR1 ENHRY, CDR2 SYGVKD. This CDR3 reads CAISARVSNYYEQYV. The CDR3 coding sequence is TGTGCCATCAGCGCCAGGGTCTCAAATTACTACGAGCAGTACGTC.

This sequence joins TRBV5-1 and TRBJ2-5; D may match TRBD1 or TRBD2 (5 bases each). The V gene lost 7 bases and the J gene lost 0 bases, with 13 bases spanning the gap. Germline CDR1 SGHRS, CDR2 YFSETQ. The CDR3 is 14 residues long. In DNA form, the CDR3 reads TGCGCCAGCTCCGGGGCACTAGACCAAGAGACCCAGTACTTC. It translates to CASSGALDQETQYF.

The chain uses TRBV5-6 and TRBJ2-3; 10 positions agree with TRBD2. Per the germline V gene, CDR1 is SGHDT and CDR2 is YYEEEE. The CDR3 is 17 residues long. The J segment lost 0 bases and the V segment lost 4 bases, leaving 8 bases of the junction unmatched. This CDR3 is CASSVEGTSASTDTQYF. For the CDR3, the DNA is TGTGCCAGCAGCGTGGAAGGGACTAGCGCGAGCACAGATACGCAGTATTTT.

The chain combines TRBV12-3 or TRBV12-4 with TRBJ2-3, with D perhaps matching TRBD2 (5 bases). The CDR3 has 13 amino acids. V was cut by 8 bases and J by 3 bases, with 12 bases left in between. Here the CDR3 reads CASGPRLTDTQYF. Here the CDR3 DNA reads TGTGCCAGCGGCCCCCGACTAACAGATACGCAGTATTTT.

The rearrangement joins TRBV5-1 to TRBJ1-1; TRBD1 matches at 7 bases. CDR1 and CDR2 from the germline V gene are SGHRS and YFSETQ. This CDR3 has 14 residues. J was trimmed by 5 bases and V by 2 bases; bases with no gene match: 6. The DNA for the CDR3 is TGCGCCAGCAGCTTCGACAGGGTTAGGACTGAAGCTTTCTTT. This translates into CASSFDRVRTEAFF.

The gene calls are TRBV12-3 or TRBV12-4 and TRBJ2-1; 16 nucleotides match TRBD2. Trimming at V came to 6 bases and at J to 9 bases, leaving 8 bases not matched to a gene. CDR3 length: 16 residues. CDR3 loop: CASRKGLAGGLSEQFF. The CDR3 region has the DNA TGTGCCAGCAGAAAGGGACTAGCGGGGGGGCTTAGTGAGCAGTTCTTC.

This clonotype was detected a few times. The chain is built from TRBV20-1 and TRBJ2-1; 10 bases agree with TRBD2. From germline, CDR1 is DFQATT and CDR2 SNEGSKA (reference sequence). V trimming: 5 bases; J trimming: 2 bases; junction bases outside the gene matches: 6. The CDR3 has 15 amino acids. In DNA form, the CDR3 reads TGCAGTGCTGTCCCACTAGCGGGGACCTACAATGAGCAGTTCTTC. Amino acids: CSAVPLAGTYNEQFF.

This clonotype was detected only a few times. The gene calls are TRBV12-3 or TRBV12-4 and TRBJ1-1; 9 bases line up with TRBD1. J gave up 4 bases and V 8 bases, and 14 bases lay outside the gene matches. The CDR3 contains 16 residues. In DNA, the CDR3 is TGTGCCAGCGGACCCATTAAGACAGGGGGGATCACTGAAGCTTTCTTT. This encodes CASGPIKTGGITEAFF.

Concerning this clonotype: An end of the junction does not agree with germline; a read error may underlie this. The V gene is TRBV5-1, the J gene TRBJ2-1, with 7 bases that match TRBD2. Per germline, CDR1 SGHRS and CDR2 YFSETQ. The CDR3 extends over 15 amino acids. CDR3: CASSLQTSSHNEQFF. The CDR3 region has the DNA TGCGCCAGCAGCTTGCAGACTAGCTCCCACAATGAGCAGTTCTTC.

This clonotype was detected only a few times. J is TRBJ2-3 and V is TRBV9; TRBD2 aligns across 10 bases. The CDR3 is 16 residues long. Looked up from germline, CDR1 is SGDLS and CDR2 is YYNGEE. Trimming cost V 2 bases and J 1 base; bases outside gene matches: 4. The CDR3 DNA follows: TGTGCCAGCAGCGTTGTTCTAGCGGGAGGCACAGATACGCAGTATTTT. Translation: CASSVVLAGGTDTQYF.

In its sample, this clonotype was seen a few times. The genes are TRBV19 and TRBJ1-2; 8 nucleotides match TRBD1. This CDR3 has 16 residues. After removal of 4 bases from V and 2 bases from J, the junction contained 9 bases not matched to a gene. The germline V gene has CDR1 LNHDA and CDR2 SQIVND (reference sequence). The CDR3 here is CASSSRQGIGNYGYTF. Here the CDR3 DNA reads TGTGCCAGTAGTAGCCGACAGGGGATCGGCAACTATGGCTACACCTTC.

This clonotype was detected many times. The rearrangement uses TRBV12-3 or TRBV12-4 and TRBJ2-2; TRBD1 aligns across 9 bases. The CDR3 covers 17 residues. Trimming at V came to 6 bases and at J to 0 bases, leaving 8 bases not matched to a gene. CDR3 sequence: CASSQQGALANTGELFF. CDR3 nucleotide sequence: TGTGCCAGCAGCCAACAGGGGGCTCTAGCGAACACCGGGGAGCTGTTTTTT.

This chain connects TRBV10-3 to TRBJ2-1, with no clear D. CDR1 is ENHRY, CDR2 SYGVKD, per germline. This CDR3 is 14 amino acids long. V was pared by 0 bases and J by 8 bases, with 11 bases between. CDR3 sequence (DNA): TGTGCCATCAGTGAGTCGAAAAACTGGGATGAGCAGTTCTTC. Translated, it gives CAISESKNWDEQFF.

This clonotype was found a few times. The V gene is TRBV20-1, the J gene TRBJ2-1; D not certain. CDR1 and CDR2 from the germline V gene are DFQATT and SNEGSKA (reference sequence). The ends were cut back, 2 bases at V and 0 bases at J, with 5 bases in the middle. The CDR3 has 13 residues. In DNA, the CDR3 is TGCAGTGCTAGAAGGCCCTCCTACAATGAGCAGTTCTTC. Encoded protein: CSARRPSYNEQFF.